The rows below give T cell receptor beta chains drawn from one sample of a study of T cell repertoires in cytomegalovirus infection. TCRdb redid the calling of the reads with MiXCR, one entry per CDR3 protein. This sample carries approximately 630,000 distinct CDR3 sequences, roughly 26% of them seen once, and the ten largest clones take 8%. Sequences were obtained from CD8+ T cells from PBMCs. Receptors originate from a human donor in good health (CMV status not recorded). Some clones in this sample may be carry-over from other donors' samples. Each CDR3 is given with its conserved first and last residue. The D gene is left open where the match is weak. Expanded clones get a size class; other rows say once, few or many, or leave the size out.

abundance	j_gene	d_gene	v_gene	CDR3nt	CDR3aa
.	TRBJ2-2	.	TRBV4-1	TGCGCCAGCAGCCACCGGGGGACGGACACCGGGGAGCTGTTTTTT	CASSHRGTDTGELFF
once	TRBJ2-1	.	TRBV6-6	TGTGCCAGCAGTTACGACCCCCCGGGTTCTCCGTACAATGAGCAGTTCTTC	CASSYDPPGSPYNEQFF
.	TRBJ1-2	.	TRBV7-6	TGTGCCAGCAGCCCTACGGACGGCTATGGCTACACCTTC	CASSPTDGYGYTF
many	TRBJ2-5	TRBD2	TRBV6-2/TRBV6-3	TGTGCCAGCAGGGGACTAGCGGGGAATTATCAAGAGACCCAGTACTTC	CASRGLAGNYQETQYF
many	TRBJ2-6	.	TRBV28	TGTGCCAGCAGTTTAAAGTACGCGGGGCTGGCTCCTGGGGCCAACGTCCTGACTTTC	CASSLKYAGLAPGANVLTF
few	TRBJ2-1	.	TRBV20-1	TGCAGTGCTACGGAACAGGGTAGGGGGACCTACAATGAGCAGTTCTTC	CSATEQGRGTYNEQFF
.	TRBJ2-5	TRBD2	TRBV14	TGTGCCAGCAGACCGGGGGGTGTGGAGACCCAGTACTTC	CASRPGGVETQYF
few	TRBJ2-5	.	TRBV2	TGTGCCAGCAGTGTAGGGGTCGACCGGGAGACCCAGTACTTC	CASSVGVDRETQYF
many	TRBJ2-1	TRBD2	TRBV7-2	TGTGCCAGCACCCCTCCGGGACTAGCGGGGGGGCCGTCCTACAATGAGCAGTTCTTC	CASTPPGLAGGPSYNEQFF
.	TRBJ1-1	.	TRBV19	TGTGCCAGTAGTATTTCGGAAGAGACTGAAGCTTTCTTT	CASSISEETEAFF
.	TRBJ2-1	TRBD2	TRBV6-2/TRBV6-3	TGTGCCAGCACCCCTGACTCAGTGACTAGCGACCACTCCTACAATGAGCAGTTCTTC	CASTPDSVTSDHSYNEQFF
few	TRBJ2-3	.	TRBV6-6	TGTGCCAGCACACCTTACCCTGGAGATACGCAGTATTTT	CASTPYPGDTQYF
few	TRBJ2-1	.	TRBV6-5	TGTGCCAGCAGTTTTCTAGCAAACAATGAGCAGTTCTTC	CASSFLANNEQFF
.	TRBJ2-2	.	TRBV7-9	TGTGCCGGTGACCGATCGACCGGGGAGCTGTTTTTT	CAGDRSTGELFF
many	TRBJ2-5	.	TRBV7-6	TGTGCCAGCAGCTTACGCGGGGCCGAAGAGACCCAGTACTTC	CASSLRGAEETQYF
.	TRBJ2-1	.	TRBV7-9	TGTGCCAGCAGGCCTCCGGGACAAAACAATGAGCAGTTCTTC	CASRPPGQNNEQFF
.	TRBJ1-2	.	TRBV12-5	TGTGCTAGTGGTATCGGACATAAAACTAACTATGGCTACACCTTC	CASGIGHKTNYGYTF
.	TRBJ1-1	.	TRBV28	TGTGCCAGCACCTTACAGGGAGTGTTCACTGAAGCTTTCTTT	CASTLQGVFTEAFF
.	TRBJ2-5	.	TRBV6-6	TGTGCCAGCAGTCGGACAGCCCAGGGGACCCAGTACTTC	CASSRTAQGTQYF
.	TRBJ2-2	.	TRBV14	TGTGCCAGCAGCCAAGCTTCAGGGGTCACCGGGGAGCTGTTTTTT	CASSQASGVTGELFF
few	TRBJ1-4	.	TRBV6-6	TGTGCCAGCAGTTACACTCGGGGCTCAACTAATGAAAAACTGTTTTTT	CASSYTRGSTNEKLFF
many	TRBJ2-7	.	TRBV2	TGTGCCAGCAGTGATCTTAACAGGAGCTCCTACGAGCAGTACTTC	CASSDLNRSSYEQYF
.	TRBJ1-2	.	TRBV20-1	TGCAGTGCTAGTCCGACACCAATAGCTAACTATGGCTACACCTTC	CSASPTPIANYGYTF
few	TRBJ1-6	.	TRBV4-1	TGCGCCAGCAGCCAAGTAAGTGGAGGGAATTCACCCCTCCACTTT	CASSQVSGGNSPLHF
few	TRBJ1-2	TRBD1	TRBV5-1	TGCGCCAGCAGCCCGGACAGGGATTGGTATGGCTACACCTTC	CASSPDRDWYGYTF
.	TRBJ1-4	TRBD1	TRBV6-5	TGTGCCAGCAGTTTTACAGGGGTAACTAATGAAAAACTGTTTTTT	CASSFTGVTNEKLFF
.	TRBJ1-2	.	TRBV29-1	TGCAGCGTTGCCCAGGCAGCTAACTATGGCTACACCTTC	CSVAQAANYGYTF
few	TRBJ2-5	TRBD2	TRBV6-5	TGTGCCGTATCCGGGAGGACTGGGACCCAGTACTTC	CAVSGRTGTQYF
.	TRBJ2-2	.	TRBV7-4	TGTGCCATTACGCAGCCCCGCATGAGGGGCAGGTACACCGGGGAGCTGTTTTTT	CAITQPRMRGRYTGELFF
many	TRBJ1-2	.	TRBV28	TGTGCCAGCAGTTTAGTGGTAGCTAACTATGGCTACACCTTC	CASSLVVANYGYTF
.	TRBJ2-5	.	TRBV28	TGTGCCAGCAGCCTTAACAGTGAAGAGACCCAGTACTTC	CASSLNSEETQYF
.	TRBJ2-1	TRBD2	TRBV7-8	TGTGCCAGCAGTCAAGCAGTGGGACTAGCGGGGGTCTTGGAGCAGTTCTTC	CASSQAVGLAGVLEQFF
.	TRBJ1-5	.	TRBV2	TGTGCCAGCAGTCACCCAGTCGCGACTGGAGGAAATCTCCAGCCCCAGCATTTT	CASSHPVATGGNLQPQHF
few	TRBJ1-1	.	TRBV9	TGTGCCAGCAGCGGGGATCGTCGGACTGAAGCTTTCTTT	CASSGDRRTEAFF
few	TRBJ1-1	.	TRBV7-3	TGTGCCAGCAGCTTAACTATCACAGACGAAGCTTTCTTT	CASSLTITDEAFF
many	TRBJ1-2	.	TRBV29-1	TGCAGCGTCCCGTCGGGGCAGGGGAACTATGGCTACACCTTC	CSVPSGQGNYGYTF
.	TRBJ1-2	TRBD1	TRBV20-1	TGCAGTGCTAGAGATCATAGGGGGCTGGCTCCTAACTATGGCTACACCTTC	CSARDHRGLAPNYGYTF
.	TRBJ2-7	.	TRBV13	TGTGCCAGCAGCTTAGCCCCTCAGTGGGGACACGAGCAGTACTTC	CASSLAPQWGHEQYF
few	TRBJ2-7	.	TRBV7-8	TGTGCCAGCAGCCCCCTTGTCGGCCATTACGAGCAGTACTTC	CASSPLVGHYEQYF
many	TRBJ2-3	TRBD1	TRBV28	TGTGCCAGCAGTTTACCCACCGGGACAGGGTCCACAGATACGCAGTATTTT	CASSLPTGTGSTDTQYF
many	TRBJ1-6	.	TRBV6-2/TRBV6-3	TGTGCCAGCATAACAGGGAGCTCCTATAATTCACCCCTCCACTTT	CASITGSSYNSPLHF
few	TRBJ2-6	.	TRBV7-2	TGTGCCAGCAGCCCCCAGTATTCTGGGGCCAACGTCCTGACTTTC	CASSPQYSGANVLTF
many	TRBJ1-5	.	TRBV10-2	TGCGCCAGCAGGGCGACAGCGAATAGCAATCAGCCCCAGCATTTT	CASRATANSNQPQHF
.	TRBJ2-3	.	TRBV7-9	TGTGCCAGCAGCTTAAACACTGGCGGGCCTTCCGATACGCAGTATTTT	CASSLNTGGPSDTQYF